The present entry profiles one TCR beta chain with its context. Its recognized antigen is unknown. No base-level quality is on record; no much larger clone is a single base apart. The data originate from a study of cytomegalovirus exposure and HLA in healthy donors (dated by TCRdb to the late 2010s). A note on the overall study: An earlier analysis of approximately 550 of the donors reported approximately 290 Gb of sequence data and roughly 110 million unique TCR beta sequences from 150 million to 200 million T cells. An early release that covered 640 HLA-typed donors contained 300 to 350 gigabases of sequencing data and around 80 million unique TCR sequences. Of the roughly 400 genotyped donors, over 70% fell in the genetic ancestry cluster associated with self-reported Caucasian donors. The study aimed to test whether cataloging public T cell receptors could reveal signatures of past pathogen exposure. Using immunosequencing, the study profiled T cell repertoires from about 610 subjects and related those repertoires to cytomegalovirus serostatus. Besides the first cohort of more than 650 subjects, a separate validation cohort made up of over 95 different subjects was used. To predict cytomegalovirus infection status, the study brought together high-throughput TCR immunosequencing, statistical association of individual TCRs with disease status, and machine learning. A later analysis re-analyzed previously published TCR beta repertoires from several hundred donors and added high-resolution HLA genotyping to study TCR occurrence patterns. Rather than drawing on any new phenotypic data, the later analysis identified candidate immune exposures from TCR beta sequences and the way those sequences occurred across donors. An earlier analysis of approximately 580 of the donors used high-throughput TCR beta sequencing to judge whether each TCR beta V gene segment behaved as functional or pseudogenic. Donor age, sex, ethnicity and CMV serostatus were compiled together with the repertoire data. In a later genetic analysis, genome-wide SNP genotypes for about 65% of the roughly 700 donors were used, and that subset was treated as a discovery cohort. Every repertoire in the discovery cohort had been generated on one and the same sequencing platform. HLA typing covered class I and class II loci at four-digit resolution. The number of donors typed differed by locus, with roughly 620-640 for A, B, C, DRB1 and DQB1, more than 500 for DQA1, 600 to 610 for DPA1, and over 400 for DPB1. About five DR-DQ haplotypes were handled as single units for association and clustering, since linkage in the cohort was strong. On average, approximately 250,000 unique TCR beta nucleotide sequences were sequenced per donor among some 430 genotyped donors of the cohort, with roughly 19% of those sequences being non-productive.

The cohort comprised more than 550 healthy bone marrow donors. All cohort members were sampled while nominally healthy, although unrecorded immune exposures were likely present. The donor tested CMV seropositive, placing the donor among the 289 seropositive members of the cohort. Each donor provided a peripheral blood sample, and peripheral blood mononuclear cells were used for TCR beta sequencing. The Qiagen DNeasy Blood Extraction Kit was used to extract genomic DNA from the blood cell samples. The investigation overall reported the following: In a later analysis, some 17,000 TCR beta sequences were associated with specific HLA alleles at a false discovery rate of 0.05. A later genetic analysis reported fewer N-insertions in productive TCRs among donors in an Asian-associated ancestry cluster than the approximately 700-donor mean. Linkage disequilibrium might explain the correlated functional status among segregating V segments, but an unknown experimental factor could not be ruled out. An earlier analysis of around 500 of the donors showed that most TCR beta V segments appeared in productive rearrangements either about 87% or about 30% of the time, which broadly matched IMGT annotations. Because some donors lacked HLA typing at each locus, the association tests relied only on the typed subset. Cytomegalovirus status was reported to be diagnosed by the classifier with high specificity and sensitivity in both the original and validation cohorts. Several of the top co-occurrence clusters appeared to be linked to parvovirus B19, influenza, CMV and Epstein-Barr virus, according to a later analysis. The sequencing pipeline was judged likely to have produced a cluster of highly shared sequence variants as a technical artifact. CMV serostatus was the only immune exposure information available for the cohort. Most CMV-associated TCR beta chains appeared to be HLA-restricted in a later analysis, and the HLA associations seemed to be driven largely by CMV exposure. Some IMGT-functional V segments, including TRBV6-2 and TRBV6-3, could not be distinguished by the 87-base-pair reads and were therefore excluded. Assigning TCR associations to individual alleles was difficult when HLA alleles, especially DR and DQ, strongly co-occurred. According to the authors, the approach could potentially be generalized to other disease states and immunological phenotypes. In this cohort, only TCR beta chains were sequenced, and detectable features were limited by the absence of alpha or paired-chain data. While some public TCRs were present in many individuals, most TCR sequences turned up only very rarely across donors. Compared with equally common non-associated chains, HLA-associated TCR beta chains in a later analysis were more clonally expanded and had lower generation probabilities. According to a later analysis, TCR association rates differed among HLA loci, with DRB1 alleles showing the most associated TCRs and HLA-C alleles showing the fewest. In the study, some 160 TCR beta chains were listed as associated with cytomegalovirus. Because counts were too low, more than 15 rarely observed V segments, including chromosome 9 orphons, were left out of the earlier analysis of 500 to 650 of the donors. Roughly uniform sequencing depth across donors was assumed in presence/absence analyses, although this assumption may not hold. In vitro tests confirmed that a few of the cytomegalovirus-associated TCR beta chains recognize cytomegalovirus antigens. A further reported finding was that TCR beta sequences accurately predicted the HLA-A and HLA-B alleles for most subjects in the first cohort. A later genetic analysis associated a missense DCLRE1C variant with V-gene and J-gene trimming of TCR beta chains, and an independent cohort replicated the association.

The library was produced with the immunoSEQ multiplex PCR assay. For the multiplex PCR, a mixture combining 60 forward primers for TCR Vbeta segments and 13 reverse primers for TCR Jbeta segments was used. The CDR3 region of rearranged TCR beta genes was amplified from genomic DNA by a multiplex PCR assay. The amplified TCR beta libraries were sequenced on the Illumina HiSeq System as 87-base-pair reads. The published analysis was carried out like this. In a later analysis, 70 million to 95 million unique TCR beta chains were counted across the roughly 610 repertoires, and around 10 million of these chains were shared by at least two donors. A nearest-neighbor algorithm error-corrected the raw reads and collapsed the reads into unique sequences, merging closely related sequences to remove PCR and sequencing errors. Alignment of CDR3 sequences to IMGT reference sequences was used to assign V, D and J gene segments. For a sequence to be retained, a match of at least six nucleotides to both a V gene segment and a J gene segment was required. Rearrangements were called productive when the CDR3 lacked stop codons and stayed in frame with V and J; all others were non-productive. Following IMGT convention, CDR3 was defined as the stretch from the second conserved V-encoded cysteine to the conserved J-encoded phenylalanine. The earlier analysis of about 560 of the donors excluded any sequence lacking an unambiguous match to a single V gene segment. An earlier analysis of some 610 of the donors called V segments functional above 56.7% productive rearrangements and segregating when the between-donor standard deviation exceeded 5%. A statistical classification framework was developed to diagnose cytomegalovirus status using the catalog of TCR beta chain sequences. In a later analysis, V and J genes were assigned by comparing TCR nucleotide sequences against IMGT/GENE-DB human TR gene sequences. Using the TCRdist pipeline, a later analysis assigned CDR3 sequences along with most-parsimonious VDJ recombination scenarios. A later analysis defined each TCR beta chain by its CDR3 amino acid sequence plus V-gene family, and excluded reads lacking a unique V-gene family. In a later analysis, a few hundred highly shared, low-generation-probability nucleotide sequences were removed to address suspected cross-contamination and a sequencing artifact. A later analysis calculated a clonal expansion index for each public chain from normalized within-repertoire ranks of inferred template counts. A later analysis computed generation probabilities with a VDJ recombination model fitted to out-of-frame rearrangements, and checked the results against IGoR. In a later analysis, TCR-TCR, TCR-HLA and TCR-CMV co-occurrence was scored with hypergeometric tests, and a repertoire-size bias correction was applied to TCR pairs. False discovery rates were estimated in a later analysis by permuting HLA or CMV assignments 20 times. In a later analysis, co-occurring TCRs were grouped using DBSCAN, and TCRdist sequence similarity was added for clustering within HLA-allele-positive subsets. Repertoires with fewer than 30,000 or more than 120,000 public chains were left out of co-occurrence clustering, as were four to six repertoires with anomalous nucleotide sharing. The source is immuneACCESS, and TCRdb retained only in-frame sequences with V and J called. Part of the clones is not carried over; for the studies checked, unresolved V genes explain less than half of this, and the remainder is unexplained. The V and J calls and clone size were taken over from that table, and D and trimming were inferred from the DNA. In all, the sample holds over 95,000 clones, and over 60% of those were seen once. About 8.5% of the sample is taken by the ten largest.

Counted from cysteine to phenylalanine, this CDR3 has 18 amino acids. CDR3 DNA is the only sequence kept; it has 54 bases, read in frame from the first base. CDR1 and CDR2, looked up from the germline V gene (reference sequence), are LNHNV and YYDKDF. Here V drops 4 bases and J drops 0 bases, and the junction holds 8 bases not matched to any gene. The sample comprised PBMCs. The chain links TRBV15 with TRBJ2-6, and 8 bases in between align with TRBD1. This sequence was found in a man between 18 and 35 years old in good health and CMV-seropositive. The DNA is as follows: TGTGCCACCAGCAAAGACAGGGGCCTCGTCTCTGGGGCCAACGTCCTGACTTTC. Its translation reads: CATSKDRGLVSGANVLTF.